This T cell receptor beta chain originates from a study of blood T cell repertoires in COVID-19 (dated by TCRdb to 2018 to 2021). Concerning the study at large: Samples from collaborators originated in the United States, Italy and Spain and spanned both the acute and convalescent phases of COVID-19. The prospective study material was composed of cDNA or gDNA derived from T cells, B-cell-depleted T cells, or PBMCs. The dataset comprised deeply sampled blood TCRbeta repertoires from subjects exposed to, actively infected with, or recovered from COVID-19. The repertoires were released in a freely available public database meant as a resource for research on the immune response to SARS-CoV-2. The samples were drawn from two sources: the first 160 participants of the ongoing ImmuneRACE study, and 1,200 or so subjects contributed by 6 global collaborators. Nearly every sample came with metadata listing a de-identified subject ID, COVID-19 status, age in years and sex. HLA class I and class II types, where available, came from metadata supplied by the sample provider rather than from assay-based typing. General conclusions and limits of the study: The amount of clinical and demographic metadata varied by source and participant and was provided uncurated.

This clone was detected only a few times. The specificity of this receptor is unknown. Base qualities were left out, and no much larger clone turns up one base away. The germline V gene gives CDR1 as SGHTA and CDR2 as FQGNSA. Between the V and J ends, shortened by 6 bases and 3 bases respectively, the junction contains 3 bases. The cysteine opens and the phenylalanine closes a CDR3 of 11 amino acids. The entry retains the CDR3 DNA only, 33 bases that are in frame from base 1. TCRbeta CDR3 regions were amplified from genomic DNA using the immunoSEQ Assay, a bias-controlled multiplex PCR. Per the authors' processing: The number of nucleated cells in each sample was estimated from the amplification of reference gene primers within the assay. Sequence reads were collapsed and filtered to measure the absolute abundance of every unique TCRbeta CDR3 rearrangement. For each sample, productive Simpson clonality was calculated as the square root of Simpson's diversity index over productive rearrangements. TCRdb obtained this table from immuneACCESS and retained in-frame rearrangements with V and J assigned. These tables miss some clones; where compared with another copy, unresolved V genes account for less than half of the shortfall, and the remainder is unexplained. V and J calls and clone size are those listed in that table; D and trimming were worked out from the DNA. This sample lists roughly 270,000 clones; around 83% were detected once. Jointly, the top ten make up roughly 4.7% of the sample.

Participants in the prospective study were aged about 18 to 95 years, lived in some 24 United States geographic areas, and enrolled through a virtual design. To assign participants to cohorts, the prospective study relied on clinical history that participants themselves reported in a screening survey and a study questionnaire. Exposed participants had been in contact with someone with a PCR-confirmed or clinician-diagnosed COVID-19 case within 2 weeks of study entry. In the prospective study, mobile phlebotomists collected whole blood, serum and a nasopharyngeal or oropharyngeal swab from each participant. Participants in the prospective study had the option to provide additional blood draws and questionnaires over an approximately 2-month period. Blood samples from the prospective study were shipped frozen or at room temperature prior to DNA extraction.

The clonotype was recovered from a man aged 35-49 years who had been exposed to COVID-19. Material: PBMCs or T cells enriched from blood (not recorded which). In this chain, TRBV7-2 is recombined with TRBJ1-3; the D segment cannot be called with confidence. The CDR3 reads CASSLGNTIYF. The nucleotide sequence reads as follows: TGTGCCAGCAGTCTTGGAAACACCATATATTTT.